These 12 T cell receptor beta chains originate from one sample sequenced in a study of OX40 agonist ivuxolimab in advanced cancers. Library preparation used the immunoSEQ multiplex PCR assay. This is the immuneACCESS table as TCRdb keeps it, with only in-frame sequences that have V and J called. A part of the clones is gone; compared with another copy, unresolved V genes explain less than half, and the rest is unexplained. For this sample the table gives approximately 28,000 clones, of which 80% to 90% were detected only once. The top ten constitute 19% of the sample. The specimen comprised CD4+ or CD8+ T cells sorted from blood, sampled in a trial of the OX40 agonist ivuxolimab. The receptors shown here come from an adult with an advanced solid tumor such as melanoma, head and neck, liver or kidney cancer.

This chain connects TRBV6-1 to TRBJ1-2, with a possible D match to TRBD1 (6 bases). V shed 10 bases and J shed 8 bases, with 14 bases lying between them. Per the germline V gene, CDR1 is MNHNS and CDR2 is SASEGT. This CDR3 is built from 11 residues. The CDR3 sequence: CATRTVSGYTF. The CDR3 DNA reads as TGTGCCACCCGGACAGTTTCGGGCTACACCTTC.

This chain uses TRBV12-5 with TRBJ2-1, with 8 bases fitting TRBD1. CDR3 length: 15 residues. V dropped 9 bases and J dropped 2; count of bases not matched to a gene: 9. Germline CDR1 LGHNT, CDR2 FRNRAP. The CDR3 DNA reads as TGTGCTAGGAGCAGAACAGGGGGAGCCTACAATGAGCAGTTCTTC. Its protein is CARSRTGGAYNEQFF.

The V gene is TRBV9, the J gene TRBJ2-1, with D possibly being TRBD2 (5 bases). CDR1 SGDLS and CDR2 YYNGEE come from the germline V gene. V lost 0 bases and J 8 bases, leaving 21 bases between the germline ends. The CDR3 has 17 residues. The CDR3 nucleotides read TGTGCCAGCAGCGTAGGCAGAGGGCTAGGTGTTTACGATGAGCAGTTCTTC. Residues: CASSVGRGLGVYDEQFF.

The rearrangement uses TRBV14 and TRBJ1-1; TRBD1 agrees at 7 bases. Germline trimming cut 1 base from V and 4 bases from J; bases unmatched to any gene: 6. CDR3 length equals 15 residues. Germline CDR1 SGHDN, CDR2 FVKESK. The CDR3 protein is CASSQVLQGSTEAFF. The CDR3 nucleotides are TGTGCCAGCAGCCAAGTCTTACAGGGGAGCACTGAAGCTTTCTTT.

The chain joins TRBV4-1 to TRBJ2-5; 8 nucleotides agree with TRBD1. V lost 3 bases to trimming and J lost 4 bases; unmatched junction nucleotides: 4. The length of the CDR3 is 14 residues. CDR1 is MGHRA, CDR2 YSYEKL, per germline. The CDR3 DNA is TGCGCCAGCAGCCACGGACAGGGCGGAGAGACCCAGTACTTC. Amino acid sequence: CASSHGQGGETQYF.

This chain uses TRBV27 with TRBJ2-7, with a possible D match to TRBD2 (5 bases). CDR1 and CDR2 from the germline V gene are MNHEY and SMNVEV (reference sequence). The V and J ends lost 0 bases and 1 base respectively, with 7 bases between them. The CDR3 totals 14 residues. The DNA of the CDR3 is TGTGCCAGCAGTTTATCTCGGGGATCCTACGAGCAGTACTTC. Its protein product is CASSLSRGSYEQYF.

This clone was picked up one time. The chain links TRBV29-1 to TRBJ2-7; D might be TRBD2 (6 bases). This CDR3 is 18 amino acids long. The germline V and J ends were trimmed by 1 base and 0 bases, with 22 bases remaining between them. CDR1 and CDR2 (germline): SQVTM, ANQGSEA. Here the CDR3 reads CSVEALDWPSGGSYEQYF. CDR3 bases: TGCAGCGTTGAAGCCTTAGACTGGCCTTCCGGGGGCTCCTACGAGCAGTACTTC.

CDR3 DNA: TGTGCCAGCAGCGTACTCGGCGGGGGGGAAACAGATACGCAGTATTTT. Translation: CASSVLGGGETDTQYF. This chain connects TRBV9 to TRBJ2-3, with TRBD2 matching over 9 bases. Per germline, CDR1 SGDLS and CDR2 YYNGEE. CDR3 length: 16 residues. V lost 1 base, J lost 3 bases, and 6 bases stayed unmatched.

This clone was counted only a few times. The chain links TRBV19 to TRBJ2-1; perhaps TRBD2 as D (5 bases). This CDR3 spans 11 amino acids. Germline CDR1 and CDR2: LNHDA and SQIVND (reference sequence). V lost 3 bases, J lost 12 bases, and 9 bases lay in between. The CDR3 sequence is CASSMGVPQFF. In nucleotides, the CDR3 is TGTGCCAGTAGTATGGGAGTCCCGCAGTTCTTC.

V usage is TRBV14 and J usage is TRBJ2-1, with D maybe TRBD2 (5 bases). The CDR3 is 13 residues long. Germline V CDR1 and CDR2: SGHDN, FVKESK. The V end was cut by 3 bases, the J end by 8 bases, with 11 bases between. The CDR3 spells CASSHAGGHEQFF. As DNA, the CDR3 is TGTGCCAGCAGCCATGCAGGAGGCCATGAGCAGTTCTTC.

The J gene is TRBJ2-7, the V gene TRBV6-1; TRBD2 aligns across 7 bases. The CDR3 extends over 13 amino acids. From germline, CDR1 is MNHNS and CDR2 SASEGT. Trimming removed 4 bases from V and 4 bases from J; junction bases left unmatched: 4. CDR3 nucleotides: TGTGCCAGCAGTGCAGGACTAGATTACGAGCAGTACTTC. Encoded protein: CASSAGLDYEQYF.

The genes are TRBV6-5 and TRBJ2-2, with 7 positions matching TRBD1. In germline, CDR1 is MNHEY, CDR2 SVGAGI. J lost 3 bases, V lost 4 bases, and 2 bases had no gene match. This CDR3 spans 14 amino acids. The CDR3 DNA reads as TGTGCCAGCAGTTGGGACAGCTACACCGGGGAGCTGTTTTTT. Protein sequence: CASSWDSYTGELFF.